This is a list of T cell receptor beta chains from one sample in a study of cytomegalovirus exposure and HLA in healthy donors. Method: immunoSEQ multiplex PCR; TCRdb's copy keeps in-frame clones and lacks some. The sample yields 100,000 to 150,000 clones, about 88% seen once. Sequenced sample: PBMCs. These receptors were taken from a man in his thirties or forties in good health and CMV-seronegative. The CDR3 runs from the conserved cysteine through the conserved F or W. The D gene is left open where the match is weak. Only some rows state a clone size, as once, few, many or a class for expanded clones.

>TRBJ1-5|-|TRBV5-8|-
CASSRGQLNQPQHF
TGTGCCAGCAGCCGCGGACAGCTAAATCAGCCCCAGCATTTT
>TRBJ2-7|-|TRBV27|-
CASSWGRPYEQYF
TGTGCCAGCAGTTGGGGCAGACCCTACGAGCAGTACTTC
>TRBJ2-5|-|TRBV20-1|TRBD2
CSAPGGETQYF
TGCAGTGCCCCCGGGGGGGAGACCCAGTACTTC
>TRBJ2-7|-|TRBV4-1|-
CASSQGSNRPGSYEQYF
TGCGCCAGCAGCCAAGGGTCGAACAGGCCAGGTTCCTACGAGCAGTACTTC
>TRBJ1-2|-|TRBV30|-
CAWMLAGLVSRGYTF
TGTGCCTGGATGCTGGCGGGGCTAGTATCGAGAGGCTACACCTTC
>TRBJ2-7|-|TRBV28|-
CASIGPSEQYF
TGTGCCAGCATTGGGCCTTCCGAGCAGTACTTC
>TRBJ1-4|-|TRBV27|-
CASSLISTNEKLFF
TGTGCCAGCAGTTTAATATCAACTAATGAAAAACTGTTTTTT
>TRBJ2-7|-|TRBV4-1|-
CASSQSEGLLSSYEQYF
TGCGCCAGCAGCCAATCAGAAGGACTGTTGAGCTCCTACGAGCAGTACTTC
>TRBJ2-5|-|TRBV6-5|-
CASRKYYLQETQYF
TGTGCCAGCAGGAAATACTACCTCCAAGAGACCCAGTACTTC
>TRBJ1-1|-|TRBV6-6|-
CASSYGGGMNTEAFF
TGTGCCAGCAGTTACGGTGGGGGGATGAACACTGAAGCTTTCTTT
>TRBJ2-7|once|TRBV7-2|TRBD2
CASSVPGLARHEQYF
TGTGCCAGCAGCGTACCGGGACTAGCAAGACACGAGCAGTACTTC
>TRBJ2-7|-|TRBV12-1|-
CASSFSRKYF
TGTGCCAGCAGCTTTTCGAGAAAGTACTTC
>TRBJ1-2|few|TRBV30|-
CAWTGVNVNYGYTF
TGTGCCTGGACCGGAGTAAATGTCAACTATGGCTACACCTTC
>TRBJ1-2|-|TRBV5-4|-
CASSSERVEGGYTF
TGTGCCAGCAGCTCGGAAAGGGTGGAGGGTGGCTACACCTTC
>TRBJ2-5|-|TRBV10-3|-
CAISESVSRGWETQYF
TGTGCCATCAGTGAGTCCGTCAGTAGGGGATGGGAGACCCAGTACTTC
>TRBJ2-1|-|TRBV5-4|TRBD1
CASSSRQGSYNEQFF
TGTGCCAGCAGCTCCCGACAGGGAAGCTACAATGAGCAGTTCTTC
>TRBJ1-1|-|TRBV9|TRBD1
CASSQKSQGENTEAFF
TGTGCCAGCAGCCAGAAATCACAGGGGGAGAACACTGAAGCTTTCTTT
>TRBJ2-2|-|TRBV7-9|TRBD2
CASTTTGEGLEKLFF
TGTGCCAGCACGACAACTGGGGAGGGCCTCGAAAAGCTGTTTTTT
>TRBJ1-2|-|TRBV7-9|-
CASSLGQPLGYTF
TGTGCCAGCAGCTTAGGACAGCCACTTGGCTACACCTTC
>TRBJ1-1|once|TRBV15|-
CATSRTAGNTEAFF
TGTGCCACCAGCAGAACCGCGGGGAACACTGAAGCTTTCTTT
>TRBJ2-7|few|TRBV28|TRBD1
CATNPRDRVSYEQYF
TGTGCCACAAACCCCAGGGACAGGGTTTCCTACGAGCAGTACTTC
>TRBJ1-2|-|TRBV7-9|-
CASSYNNLKGSLTIYGYTF
TGTGCCAGCAGCTACAACAATTTAAAGGGGTCCTTAACGATCTATGGCTACACCTTC
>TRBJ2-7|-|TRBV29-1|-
CSVVRRCGAYEQYF
TGCAGCGTAGTTAGACGGTGCGGGGCCTACGAGCAGTACTTC
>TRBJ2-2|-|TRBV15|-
CATSNGPRRTGELFF
TGTGCCACCAGCAACGGGCCTCGGAGGACCGGGGAGCTGTTTTTT
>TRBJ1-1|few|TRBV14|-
CASSQGGLVRRTEAFF
TGTGCCAGCAGCCAAGGAGGGTTGGTGAGGAGGACTGAAGCTTTCTTT
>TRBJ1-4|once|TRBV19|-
CASSIGRSNEKLFF
TGTGCCAGTAGTATAGGGAGGTCGAATGAAAAACTGTTTTTT
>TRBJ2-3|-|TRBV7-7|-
CASSSEAGPPTDTQYF
TGTGCCAGCAGCTCCGAAGCGGGCCCCCCCACAGATACGCAGTATTTT
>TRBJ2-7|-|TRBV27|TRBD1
CASSSGQLYEQYF
TGTGCCAGCAGTTCGGGACAGTTATACGAGCAGTACTTC
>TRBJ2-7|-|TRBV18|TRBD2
CASSPQASGSSYEQYF
TGTGCCAGCTCACCACAGGCTAGCGGGAGCTCCTACGAGCAGTACTTC
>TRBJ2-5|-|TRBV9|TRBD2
CASSVASGNRWETQYF
TGTGCCAGCAGCGTGGCTAGCGGGAATCGGTGGGAGACCCAGTACTTC
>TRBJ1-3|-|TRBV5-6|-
CASSNLPSSGNTIYF
TGTGCCAGCAGCAACCTCCCGAGCTCTGGAAACACCATATATTTT
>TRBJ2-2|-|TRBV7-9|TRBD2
CASSLRLAGGITGELFF
TGTGCCAGCAGCTTACGACTAGCGGGAGGTATCACCGGGGAGCTGTTTTTT
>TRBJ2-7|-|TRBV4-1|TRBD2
CASSQDSGSAYEQYF
TGCGCCAGCAGCCAAGATAGCGGGAGTGCGTACGAGCAGTACTTC
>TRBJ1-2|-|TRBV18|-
CASSPEVAEASYGYTF
TGTGCCAGCTCACCAGAGGTGGCAGAGGCTAGCTATGGCTACACCTTC
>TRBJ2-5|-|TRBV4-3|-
CASSQSPVTSGGTQYF
TGCGCCAGCAGCCAATCTCCGGTGACTAGTGGCGGGACCCAGTACTTC
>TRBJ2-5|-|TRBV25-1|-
CASSVEETQYF
TGTGCCAGCAGTGTAGAGGAGACCCAGTACTTC
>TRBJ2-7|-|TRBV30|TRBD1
CASEGAGFYEQYF
TGTGCCTCCGAGGGGGCAGGGTTCTACGAGCAGTACTTC
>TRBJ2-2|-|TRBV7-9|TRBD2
CASSSPLAGGSTGELFF
TGTGCCAGCAGCTCCCCCCTAGCGGGAGGGTCCACCGGGGAGCTGTTTTTT
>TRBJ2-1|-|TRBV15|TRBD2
CATSREISGLTYNEQFF
TGTGCCACCAGCAGAGAAATTTCGGGACTAACCTACAATGAGCAGTTCTTC
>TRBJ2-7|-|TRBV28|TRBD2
CASSVPGLALEQYF
TGTGCCAGCAGCGTCCCGGGACTAGCCCTCGAGCAGTACTTC
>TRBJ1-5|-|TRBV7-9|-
CASSSPRTETSNQPQHF
TGTGCCAGCAGCTCACCCCGGACAGAAACTAGCAATCAGCCCCAGCATTTT
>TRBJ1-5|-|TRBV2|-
CASSQTGDYQPQHF
TGTGCCAGCAGTCAAACGGGGGATTATCAGCCCCAGCATTTT
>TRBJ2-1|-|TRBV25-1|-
CASSERTNHEQFF
TGTGCCAGCAGTGAAAGGACAAACCATGAGCAGTTCTTC
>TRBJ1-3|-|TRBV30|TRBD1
CAWSVRTGFGNTIYF
TGTGCCTGGAGTGTACGGACAGGTTTTGGAAACACCATATATTTT
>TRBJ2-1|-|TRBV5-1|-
CASSLQLALSYNEQFF
TGCGCCAGCAGTTTACAGCTAGCCCTCTCCTACAATGAGCAGTTCTTC
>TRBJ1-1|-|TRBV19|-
CASSAKRDTEAFF
TGTGCCAGTAGTGCTAAGCGGGACACTGAAGCTTTCTTT
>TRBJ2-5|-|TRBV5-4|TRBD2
CASSSRGRGETQYF
TGTGCCAGCAGCTCTCGCGGGAGGGGGGAGACCCAGTACTTC
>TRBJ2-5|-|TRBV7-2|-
CASSFRGQETQYF
TGTGCCAGCAGCTTTAGGGGACAAGAGACCCAGTACTTC
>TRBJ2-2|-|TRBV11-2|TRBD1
CASIVDRVNTGELFF
TGTGCCAGCATCGTGGACAGGGTGAACACCGGGGAGCTGTTTTTT
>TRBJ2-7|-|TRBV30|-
CAWILTGVGEQYF
TGTGCCTGGATTTTGACTGGAGTTGGCGAGCAGTACTTC
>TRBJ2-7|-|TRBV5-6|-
CASSGTEDRSYEQYF
TGTGCCAGCAGTGGAACGGAGGACAGATCCTACGAGCAGTACTTC
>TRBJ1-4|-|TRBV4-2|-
CASSVRLATNEKLFF
TGTGCCAGCAGCGTCCGCCTAGCAACTAATGAAAAACTGTTTTTT
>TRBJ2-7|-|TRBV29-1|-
CSVVTGISYEQYF
TGCAGCGTTGTAACAGGGATCTCCTACGAGCAGTACTTC
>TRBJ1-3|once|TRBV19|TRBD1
CASSPGTGAGNTIYF
TGTGCCAGTAGCCCCGGGACAGGGGCGGGAAACACCATATATTTT
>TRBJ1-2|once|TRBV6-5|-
CASTKGHDGYTF
TGTGCCAGCACTAAGGGGCATGATGGCTACACCTTC
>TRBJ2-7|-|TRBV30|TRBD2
CAWSVMAGVMNEQYF
TGTGCCTGGAGTGTTATGGCGGGAGTAATGAACGAGCAGTACTTC
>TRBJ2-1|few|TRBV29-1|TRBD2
CSVGGGGNEQFF
TGCAGCGTGGGCGGGGGGGGCAATGAGCAGTTCTTC
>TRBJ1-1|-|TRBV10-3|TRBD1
CAISLGQANTEAFF
TGTGCCATCAGCCTCGGACAGGCCAACACTGAAGCTTTCTTT
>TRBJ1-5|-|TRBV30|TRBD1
CAWSPPTGAGQPQHF
TGTGCCTGGAGTCCTCCGACAGGGGCGGGCCAGCCCCAGCATTTT